This record looks at one T cell receptor beta chain sequence and its context. The antigen is undetermined. The record originates from a study of cytomegalovirus exposure and HLA in healthy donors. Study-level background: The roughly 130 validation repertoires used the same platform as the approximately 670 first-cohort repertoires, a later analysis reported. Overall study results and limits: The study flagged around 150 TCR beta chains as cytomegalovirus-associated. The finding came from a later analysis; first-cohort TCR clusters tended to co-occur in the approximately 120 validation repertoires.

With 5 bases clipped from V and 7 bases from J, the junction kept 5 bases outside the gene matches. Per germline, CDR1 SGHTA and CDR2 FQGTGA. The CDR3 spans 14 residues. The donors were part of the validation cohort of roughly 110 subjects. That cohort was separate from the first cohort, which comprised several hundred subjects. The assay was immunoSEQ multiplex PCR, and TCRdb's table has in-frame clones only and misses some. The sample comprises more than 250,000 clones, roughly 90% of which are singletons, and about 1% rests with the top ten. This sequence joins TRBV7-3 and TRBJ2-5; 12 bases agree with TRBD2. The receptor was isolated from a woman aged 30 to 39 in good health and CMV-seropositive. Specimen: PBMCs. The DNA for the CDR3 is TGTGCCAGCAGCCCGACTAGCGGGAGTTCGACCCAGTACTTC. Residues: CASSPTSGSSTQYF. Looking up the rest from reference TRBV7-3 and TRBJ2-5 gives the full variable domain: GAGVSQTPSNKVTEKGKYVELRCDPISGHTALYWYRQSLGQGPEFLIYFQGTGAADDSGLPNDRFFAVRPEGSVSTLKIQRTERGDSAVYLCASSPTSGSSTQYFGPGTRLLVL.